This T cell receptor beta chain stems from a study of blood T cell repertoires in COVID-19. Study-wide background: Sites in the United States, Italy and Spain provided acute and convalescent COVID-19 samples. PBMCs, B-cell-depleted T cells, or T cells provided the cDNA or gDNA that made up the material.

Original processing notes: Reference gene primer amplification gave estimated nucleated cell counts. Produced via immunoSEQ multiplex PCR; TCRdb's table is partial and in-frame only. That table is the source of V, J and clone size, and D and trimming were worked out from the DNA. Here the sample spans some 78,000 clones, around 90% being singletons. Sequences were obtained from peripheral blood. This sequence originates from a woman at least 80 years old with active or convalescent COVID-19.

As DNA, the CDR3 is TGTGCCAGCAGTTCAGGACAGGGGCAATATAGCAATCAGCCCCAGCATTTT. Amino acid sequence: CASSSGQGQYSNQPQHF. The chain links TRBV28 to TRBJ1-5; 9 nucleotides align to TRBD1. The CDR3 extends over 17 amino acids. The ends lost 4 bases at V and 0 bases at J; junction bases unmatched: 7. CDR1 and CDR2 from the germline V gene are MDHEN and SYDVKM.